A selection of T cell receptor beta chains follows, all from one sample in a study of response to subunit inactivated influenza vaccine. TCRdb processed the RT-PCR reads anew with MiXCR; each CDR3 protein has one entry. The table shows about 570,000 distinct CDR3 sequences, with 10% to 12% occurring only once. These sequences were also reported in another study, on T cells expressing NK-cell markers.

The sequencing here drew on PBMCs from blood, taken on the day of vaccination. The receptors come from a middle-aged man who received an inactivated influenza vaccine. Each CDR3 is given with its conserved first and last residue. Each record gives: J gene, V gene, D gene, clone size, CDR3 length, CDR3 DNA, CDR3 protein. A D gene is named only where the DNA matches it firmly. A clone size is listed for some rows: how often the clone was seen (once, few, many), or a class if it is expanded.

TRBJ1-2 | TRBV6-1 | TRBD1 | NA | 14 | TGTGCCAGCGTAACGGGCCAGGGGGCGCCTGGCTACACCTTC | CASVTGQGAPGYTF
TRBJ2-5 | TRBV4-2 | TRBD1 | few | 15 | TGTGCCAGCAGCCGACGGACAGGGGGCGATGAGACCCAGTACTTC | CASSRRTGGDETQYF
TRBJ2-3 | TRBV5-5 | NA | few | 15 | TGTGCCAGCAGCGCCGACAGGTCCCGCACAGATACGCAGTATTTT | CASSADRSRTDTQYF
TRBJ2-1 | TRBV5-1 | NA | NA | 16 | TGCGCCAGCAGCTTGGGAGATTGGGCTAGCGACAATGAGCAGTTCTTC | CASSLGDWASDNEQFF
TRBJ2-5 | TRBV10-3 | NA | few | 11 | TGTGCCATCAGTGAGTCAGGGGCCCAGTACTTC | CAISESGAQYF
TRBJ1-1 | TRBV5-1 | NA | NA | 14 | TGCGCCAGCAGCTTAAACGGTTTGGACACTGAAGCTTTCTTT | CASSLNGLDTEAFF
TRBJ2-3 | TRBV7-2 | TRBD2 | NA | 16 | TGTGCCAGCAGCTTCATTAGCGGGGGTTATACAGATACGCAGTATTTT | CASSFISGGYTDTQYF
TRBJ2-2 | TRBV11-2 | TRBD2 | NA | 17 | TGTGCCAGCAGCCAAGTGCGGGGAACGGGACTAGCTGGGGAGCTGTTTTTT | CASSQVRGTGLAGELFF
TRBJ2-1 | TRBV4-3 | NA | few | 15 | TGCGCCAGCAGCCAAGATTTGGTCACCTACAATGAGCAGTTCTTC | CASSQDLVTYNEQFF
TRBJ2-1 | TRBV7-9 | TRBD2 | NA | 16 | TGTGCCAGCAGCTTAGCGCAACTAGCGGATTACAATGAGCAGTTCTTC | CASSLAQLADYNEQFF
TRBJ2-7 | TRBV28 | TRBD1 | many | 16 | TGTGCCAGCAGTGCCCTAGGACAGGGCTTTTCCTACGAGCAGTACTTC | CASSALGQGFSYEQYF
TRBJ2-5 | TRBV5-6 | TRBD2 | many | 16 | TGTGCCAGCAGCCCCGGGGAGCGGGGACTTCTCGAGACCCAGTACTTC | CASSPGERGLLETQYF
TRBJ2-1 | TRBV4-3 | TRBD2 | few | 16 | TGCGCCAGCAGCCTGGTAGCGGGACTCCTTCCTAATGAGCAGTTCTTC | CASSLVAGLLPNEQFF
TRBJ2-7 | TRBV15 | NA | NA | 13 | TGTGCCACCAGCAGCGGCAGGGTATACGAGCAGTACTTC | CATSSGRVYEQYF
TRBJ2-1 | TRBV28 | TRBD2 | NA | 17 | TGTGCCAGCAGGAGAGGGACTAGCGCATGGGGGAACAATGAGCAGTTCTTC | CASRRGTSAWGNNEQFF
TRBJ2-1 | TRBV27 | NA | few | 16 | TGTGCCAGCAGTTTAGGGACCCGAGGACAGTACAATGAGCAGTTCTTC | CASSLGTRGQYNEQFF
TRBJ1-2 | TRBV6-4 | NA | few | 15 | TGTGCCAGCAGTGACTTTGCAGGGGCGAACTATGGCTACACCTTC | CASSDFAGANYGYTF
TRBJ2-3 | TRBV4-2 | NA | NA | 16 | TGTGCCAGCAGCCAAGGGGTTAGCGGACACACAGATACGCAGTATTTT | CASSQGVSGHTDTQYF
TRBJ1-1 | TRBV3-1 | TRBD1 | NA | 14 | TGTGCCAGCAGCGCGACAGGGGGGATTACTGAAGCTTTCTTT | CASSATGGITEAFF
TRBJ2-3 | TRBV4-3 | NA | NA | 13 | TGCGCCAGCAGCCATTGGGGTATAGATACGCAGTATTTT | CASSHWGIDTQYF
TRBJ2-7 | TRBV4-3 | TRBD1 | NA | 16 | TGCGCCAGCAGCCAAGTACCGGGACAGGGCGCCTACGAGCAGTACTTC | CASSQVPGQGAYEQYF
TRBJ1-4 | TRBV6-1 | NA | few | 13 | TGTGCCAGCAGCCGGGAGACTAAAGAAAAACTGTTTTTT | CASSRETKEKLFF
TRBJ2-7 | TRBV20-1 | NA | few | 14 | TGCAGTGCTAGACCAGGGCTTTTCTCCTACGAGCAGTACTTC | CSARPGLFSYEQYF
TRBJ2-7 | TRBV7-9 | NA | NA | 15 | TGTGCCAGCAGCTTAGTTCTGGACAAATTCTACGAGCAGTACTTC | CASSLVLDKFYEQYF
TRBJ1-1 | TRBV29-1 | NA | NA | 12 | TGCAGCGGACGTATAGAGACTGAAGGTGGTTTCTTT | CSGRIETEGGFF
TRBJ1-1 | TRBV10-2 | NA | NA | 13 | TGCGCCAGCAGTGAGACGCTAAGGCTTGAAGCTTTCTTT | CASSETLRLEAFF
TRBJ2-7 | TRBV5-1 | TRBD1 | NA | 17 | TGCGCCAGCAGCTTGGCCGCTGGAAGACAGGGAATTTACGAGCAGTACTTC | CASSLAAGRQGIYEQYF
TRBJ1-5 | TRBV12-3/TRBV12-4 | NA | few | 17 | TGTGCCAGCAGTACCTTTGGACCCCAAGTTGGCAATCAGCCCCAGCATTTT | CASSTFGPQVGNQPQHF
TRBJ2-5 | TRBV7-2 | TRBD2 | few | 15 | TGTGCCAGCAGCTTCACCGGGACTAGTTTGGAGACCCAGTACTTC | CASSFTGTSLETQYF
TRBJ2-5 | TRBV7-9 | NA | many | 14 | TGTGCCAGCAGCTTGGGTCATAAAGGGCCGACCCAGTACTTC | CASSLGHKGPTQYF
TRBJ2-7 | TRBV29-1 | NA | NA | 13 | TGCAGCGTAACTGCCGGGAGAGTCTACGAGCAGTACTTC | CSVTAGRVYEQYF
TRBJ2-2 | TRBV15 | NA | many | 16 | TGTGCCACCAGCACCCTGGGGAGGGGGCAAACCGGGGAGCTGTTTTTT | CATSTLGRGQTGELFF
TRBJ1-2 | TRBV25-1 | NA | few | 14 | TGTGCCAGCACTGATGGAACAGGTCGACGTGGCTACACCTTC | CASTDGTGRRGYTF
TRBJ2-3 | TRBV7-7 | TRBD2 | NA | 18 | TGTGCCAGCAGCTCACATCCACGGACTAGCGGGAGCACAGATACGCAGTATTTT | CASSSHPRTSGSTDTQYF
TRBJ1-2 | TRBV4-2 | NA | NA | 17 | TGTGCCAGCAGCCAAGGGGGTCGGGGGGGCTCTAACTATGGCTACACCTTC | CASSQGGRGGSNYGYTF
TRBJ2-7 | TRBV12-3/TRBV12-4 | NA | NA | 15 | TGTGCCAGCGGCTGGGGGGCGGGGCCCTCCTACGAGCAGTACTTC | CASGWGAGPSYEQYF
TRBJ2-1 | TRBV5-8 | NA | NA | 16 | TGTGCCAGCAGCTTGGGGTCCAGTCAGCCATACAATGAGCAGTTCTTC | CASSLGSSQPYNEQFF
TRBJ2-5 | TRBV7-2 | NA | NA | 14 | TGTGCCAGCAGCCGGCAATTCGGGGGAGAGACCCAGTACTTC | CASSRQFGGETQYF
TRBJ2-1 | TRBV20-1 | TRBD2 | NA | 17 | TGCAGTGCTAACGGACTAGCGGGGCTTGTCTCCTACAATGAGCAGTTCTTC | CSANGLAGLVSYNEQFF
TRBJ2-5 | TRBV7-2 | TRBD2 | few | 16 | TGTGCCAGCAGCTTAGTGGGTAGCGGGAGTCTAGAGACCCAGTACTTC | CASSLVGSGSLETQYF
TRBJ2-7 | TRBV9 | TRBD1 | once | 12 | TGTGCCAGCAGCGGATCGGGACAGCCAGCCAACTTC | CASSGSGQPANF
TRBJ2-7 | TRBV20-1 | NA | NA | 13 | TGCAGTGCTCCAGAAACAGGGAACTACGAGCAGTACTTC | CSAPETGNYEQYF